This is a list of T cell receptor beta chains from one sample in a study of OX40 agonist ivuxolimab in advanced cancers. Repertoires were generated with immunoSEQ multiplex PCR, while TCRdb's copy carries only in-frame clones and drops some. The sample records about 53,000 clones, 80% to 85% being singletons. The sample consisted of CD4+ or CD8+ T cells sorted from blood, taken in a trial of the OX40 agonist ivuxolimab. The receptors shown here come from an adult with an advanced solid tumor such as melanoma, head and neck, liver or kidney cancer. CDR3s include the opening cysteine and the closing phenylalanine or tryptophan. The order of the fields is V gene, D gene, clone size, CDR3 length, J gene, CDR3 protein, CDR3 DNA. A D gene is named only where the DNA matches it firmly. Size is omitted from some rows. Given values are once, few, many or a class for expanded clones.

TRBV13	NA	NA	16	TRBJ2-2	CASSPTRTHDTGELFF	TGTGCCAGCAGCCCCACACGGACGCACGACACCGGGGAGCTGTTTTTT
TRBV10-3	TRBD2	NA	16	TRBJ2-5	CAIRPSTSGSGETQYF	TGTGCCATCAGACCTTCGACTAGCGGGAGTGGGGAGACCCAGTACTTC
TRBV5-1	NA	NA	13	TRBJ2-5	CASTLTVGETQYF	TGCGCCAGCACCTTGACGGTCGGAGAGACCCAGTACTTC
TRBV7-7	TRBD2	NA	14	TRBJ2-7	CASSLAGGPSEQYF	TGTGCCAGCAGCTTAGCGGGAGGGCCCTCCGAGCAGTACTTC
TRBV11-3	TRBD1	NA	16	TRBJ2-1	CASSLSGGSAYNEQFF	TGTGCCAGCAGCTTGTCAGGGGGCTCGGCTTACAATGAGCAGTTCTTC
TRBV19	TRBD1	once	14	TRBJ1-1	CASSKDRSNTEAFF	TGTGCCAGTAGTAAGGACAGGTCGAACACTGAAGCTTTCTTT
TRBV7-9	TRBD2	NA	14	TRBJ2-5	CASTSGRAGETQYF	TGTGCCAGCACAAGCGGGAGGGCCGGGGAGACCCAGTACTTC
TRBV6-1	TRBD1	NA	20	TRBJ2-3	CASSVAPTGGTSRFTDTQYF	TGTGCCAGCAGTGTGGCCCCGACAGGGGGGACTTCGCGATTCACAGATACGCAGTATTTT
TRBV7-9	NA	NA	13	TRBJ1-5	CASSLMSNQPQHF	TGTGCCAGCAGCTTAATGAGCAATCAGCCCCAGCATTTT
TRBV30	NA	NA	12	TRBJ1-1	CAWGGKRTEAFF	TGTGCCTGGGGCGGGAAACGCACTGAAGCTTTCTTT
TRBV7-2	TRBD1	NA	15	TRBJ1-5	CASSLSTGEEQPQHF	TGTGCCAGCAGCTTAAGTACAGGGGAAGAACAGCCCCAGCATTTT
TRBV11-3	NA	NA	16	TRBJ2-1	CASRATGWSSYNEQFF	TGTGCCAGCAGAGCCACAGGGTGGAGCTCCTACAATGAGCAGTTCTTC
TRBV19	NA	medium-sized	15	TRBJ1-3	CASSIGVRAGNTIYF	TGTGCCAGTAGTATAGGGGTGAGAGCTGGAAACACCATATATTTT
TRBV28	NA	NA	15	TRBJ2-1	CASSLKGSSYNEQFF	TGTGCCAGCAGTTTAAAGGGCAGCTCCTACAATGAGCAGTTCTTC
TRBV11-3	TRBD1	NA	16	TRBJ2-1	CASSEGASVSRHEQFF	TGTGCCAGCAGCGAGGGGGCGAGTGTCAGTCGCCATGAGCAGTTCTTC
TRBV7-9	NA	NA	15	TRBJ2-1	CASSLFGVSYNEQFF	TGTGCCAGCAGCTTATTTGGGGTATCCTACAATGAGCAGTTCTTC
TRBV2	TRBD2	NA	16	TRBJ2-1	CASSRQTSGSYNEQFF	TGTGCCAGCAGTCGACAGACTAGCGGGAGTTACAATGAGCAGTTCTTC
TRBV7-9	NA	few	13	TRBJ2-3	CASSFGGFDTQYF	TGTGCCAGCAGCTTTGGGGGTTTCGATACGCAGTATTTT
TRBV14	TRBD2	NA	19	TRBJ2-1	CASSHRTSGRGTSYNEQFF	TGTGCCAGCAGCCACCGGACTAGCGGGAGAGGTACCTCCTACAATGAGCAGTTCTTC
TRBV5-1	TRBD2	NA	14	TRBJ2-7	CASSEAGAIDEQYF	TGCGCCAGCAGCGAAGCGGGAGCAATCGACGAGCAGTACTTC
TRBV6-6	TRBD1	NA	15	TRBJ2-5	CASSYERRGRQTQYF	TGTGCCAGCAGTTACGAGCGCAGGGGGCGTCAGACCCAGTACTTC
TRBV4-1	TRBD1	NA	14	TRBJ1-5	CASSQTGGNQPQHF	TGCGCCAGCAGCCAGACAGGGGGCAATCAGCCCCAGCATTTT
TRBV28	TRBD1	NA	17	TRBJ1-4	CASSSPRTGGALEKLFF	TGTGCCAGCAGTTCCCCCCGGACAGGGGGCGCTTTGGAAAAACTGTTTTTT
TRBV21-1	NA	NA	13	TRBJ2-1	CASYPPTPGDQFF	TGTGCCAGCTACCCTCCCACACCGGGGGATCAGTTCTTC
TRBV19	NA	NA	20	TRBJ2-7	CASSPIPKKKLAPNAYEQYF	TGTGCCAGTAGCCCAATCCCCAAAAAAAAACTAGCCCCAAATGCCTACGAGCAGTACTTC
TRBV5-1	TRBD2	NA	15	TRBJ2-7	CASSLGSQREDEQYF	TGCGCCAGCAGCTTGGGTAGCCAGCGGGAGGACGAGCAGTACTTC
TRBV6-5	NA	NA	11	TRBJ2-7	CASSGSHEQYF	TGTGCCAGCTCTGGATCCCACGAGCAGTACTTC
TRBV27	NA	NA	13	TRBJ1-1	CASSHGRLTEAFF	TGTGCCAGCAGCCATGGACGGCTGACTGAAGCTTTCTTT
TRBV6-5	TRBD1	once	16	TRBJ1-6	CASSYLGGGSGSPLHF	TGTGCCAGCAGTTACCTGGGAGGGGGCTCTGGGTCACCCCTCCACTTT
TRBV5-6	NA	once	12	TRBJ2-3	CASSPDPDTQYF	TGTGCCAGCAGCCCCGATCCGGATACGCAGTATTTT
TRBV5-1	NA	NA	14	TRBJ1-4	CASSRVSSNEKLFF	TGCGCCAGCAGCCGAGTTTCCTCTAATGAAAAACTGTTTTTT
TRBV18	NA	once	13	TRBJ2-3	CASYMRGTDTQYF	TGTGCCAGCTATATGAGGGGGACAGATACGCAGTATTTT
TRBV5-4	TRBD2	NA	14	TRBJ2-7	CASSFPGGPSEQYF	TGTGCCAGCAGCTTCCCGGGAGGGCCCTCCGAGCAGTACTTC
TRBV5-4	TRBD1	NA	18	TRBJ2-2	CASSRGQGVNFFPGELFF	TGTGCCAGCAGCCGGGGACAGGGGGTGAATTTTTTCCCCGGGGAGCTGTTTTTT
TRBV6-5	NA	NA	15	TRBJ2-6	CASSYEGSGANVLTF	TGTGCCAGCAGTTACGAAGGATCTGGGGCCAACGTCCTGACTTTC
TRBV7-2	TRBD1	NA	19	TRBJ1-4	CASSLARGTGGVRGEKLFF	TGTGCCAGCAGCTTAGCGCGAGGGACAGGGGGCGTTCGCGGCGAAAAACTGTTTTTT
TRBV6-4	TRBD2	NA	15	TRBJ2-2	CASSALAGVSGELFF	TGTGCCAGCAGTGCACTAGCGGGAGTATCCGGGGAGCTGTTTTTT
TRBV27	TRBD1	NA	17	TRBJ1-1	CASSTIQGVQLNTEAFF	TGTGCCAGCAGCACCATACAGGGGGTACAGTTGAACACTGAAGCTTTCTTT
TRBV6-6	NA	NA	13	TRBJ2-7	CASQQGNRPEQYF	TGTGCCAGCCAGCAGGGTAATCGCCCCGAGCAGTACTTC
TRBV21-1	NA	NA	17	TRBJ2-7	CASSKGTGGSDGYEQYF	TGTGCCAGCAGCAAAGGAACAGGGGGTTCCGACGGGTACGAGCAGTACTTC
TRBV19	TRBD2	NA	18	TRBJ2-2	CASSIYGLAGDRGRELFF	TGTGCCAGTAGTATATACGGACTAGCGGGAGATAGGGGACGGGAGCTGTTTTTT
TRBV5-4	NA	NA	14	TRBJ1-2	CASRNIGGPQGYTF	TGTGCCAGCAGAAACATAGGGGGTCCGCAAGGCTACACCTTC
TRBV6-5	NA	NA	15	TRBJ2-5	CASSSGTLYQETQYF	TGTGCCAGCAGTTCCGGGACACTGTACCAAGAGACCCAGTACTTC
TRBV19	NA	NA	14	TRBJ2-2	CATAPSGVGGELFF	TGTGCCACCGCACCCTCGGGGGTTGGCGGGGAGCTGTTTTTT
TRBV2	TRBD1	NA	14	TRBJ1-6	CASSVTGGNSPLHF	TGTGCCAGCAGTGTTACAGGGGGAAATTCACCCCTCCACTTT
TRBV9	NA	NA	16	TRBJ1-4	CASSVGPAQTNEKLFF	TGTGCCAGCAGCGTAGGACCGGCTCAAACTAATGAAAAACTGTTTTTT
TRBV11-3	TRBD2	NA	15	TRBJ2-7	CASSSGLAGAGVQYF	TGTGCCAGCAGCTCAGGACTAGCGGGGGCCGGGGTGCAGTACTTC
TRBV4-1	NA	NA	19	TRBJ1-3	CASSQLQTRDGSSGNTIYF	TGCGCCAGCAGCCAACTCCAAACCCGGGACGGAAGCTCTGGAAACACCATATATTTT
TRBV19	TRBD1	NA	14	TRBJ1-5	CASSDRVMGQPQHF	TGTGCCAGTTCCGACAGGGTTATGGGTCAGCCCCAGCATTTT
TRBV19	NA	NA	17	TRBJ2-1	CASSMPWTGGFYNEQFF	TGTGCCAGTAGTATGCCGTGGACAGGAGGGTTCTACAATGAGCAGTTCTTC
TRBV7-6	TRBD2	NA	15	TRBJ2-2	CASSLDGRDTGELFF	TGTGCCAGCAGCTTAGACGGGAGGGACACCGGGGAGCTGTTTTTT
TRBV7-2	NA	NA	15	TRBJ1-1	CASSPRGGTNTEAFF	TGTGCCAGCAGCCCACGGGGGGGGACAAACACTGAAGCTTTCTTT
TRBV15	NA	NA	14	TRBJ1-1	CATSRGQNIPEAFF	TGTGCCACCAGCAGAGGACAGAATATACCTGAAGCTTTCTTT
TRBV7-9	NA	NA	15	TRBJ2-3	CASSLGSDYADTQYF	TGTGCCAGCAGCTTGGGGTCGGACTACGCAGATACGCAGTATTTT
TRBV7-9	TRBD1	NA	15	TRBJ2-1	CASKWTGSSYNEQFF	TGTGCCAGCAAATGGACAGGGAGCTCCTACAATGAGCAGTTCTTC
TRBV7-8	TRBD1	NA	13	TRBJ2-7	CASTWTGSGEQYF	TGTGCCAGCACCTGGACAGGGTCGGGAGAGCAGTACTTC
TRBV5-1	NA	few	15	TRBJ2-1	CASSDRAGRDNEQFF	TGCGCCAGCAGCGACCGGGCAGGGCGGGACAATGAGCAGTTCTTC